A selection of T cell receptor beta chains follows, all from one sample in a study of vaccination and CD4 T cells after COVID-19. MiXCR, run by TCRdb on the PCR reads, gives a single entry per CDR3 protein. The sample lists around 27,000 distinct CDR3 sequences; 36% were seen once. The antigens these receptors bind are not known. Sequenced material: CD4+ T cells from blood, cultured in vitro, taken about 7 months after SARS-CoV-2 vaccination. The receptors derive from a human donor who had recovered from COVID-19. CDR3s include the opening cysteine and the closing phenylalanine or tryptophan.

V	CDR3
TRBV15	CATSRGTGGSYEQYF
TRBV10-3	CASRFGGTDTQYF
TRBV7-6	CASSSFQREGREQFF
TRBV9	CASSDTWTSGSTDTQYF
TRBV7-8	CASSLKRGYYTF
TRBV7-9	CASSLAQGRNSPLHF
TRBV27	CASSAWTGINTEAFF
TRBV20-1	CSARDVALAGQPQHF
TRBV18	CASSPLQGQGVNYGYTF
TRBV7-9	CASRQDAGEQFF
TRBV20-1	CSARDELGRNTGELFF
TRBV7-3	CASSFTGDSPLHF
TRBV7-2	CASSSSATGRSPLHF
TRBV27	CASGQGFSPLHF
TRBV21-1	CAIPRGAHGYTF
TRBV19	CAPWGQIYTGELFF
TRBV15	CATSRGGQENQPQHF
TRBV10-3	CAIQEGRINSPLHF
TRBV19	CASTSGRFTDTQYF
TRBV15	CATSRVSGLAVYNEQFF
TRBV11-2	CASSATSGSGELFF
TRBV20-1	CSARVAGTSYNEQFF
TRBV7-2	CASSLGGLETQYF